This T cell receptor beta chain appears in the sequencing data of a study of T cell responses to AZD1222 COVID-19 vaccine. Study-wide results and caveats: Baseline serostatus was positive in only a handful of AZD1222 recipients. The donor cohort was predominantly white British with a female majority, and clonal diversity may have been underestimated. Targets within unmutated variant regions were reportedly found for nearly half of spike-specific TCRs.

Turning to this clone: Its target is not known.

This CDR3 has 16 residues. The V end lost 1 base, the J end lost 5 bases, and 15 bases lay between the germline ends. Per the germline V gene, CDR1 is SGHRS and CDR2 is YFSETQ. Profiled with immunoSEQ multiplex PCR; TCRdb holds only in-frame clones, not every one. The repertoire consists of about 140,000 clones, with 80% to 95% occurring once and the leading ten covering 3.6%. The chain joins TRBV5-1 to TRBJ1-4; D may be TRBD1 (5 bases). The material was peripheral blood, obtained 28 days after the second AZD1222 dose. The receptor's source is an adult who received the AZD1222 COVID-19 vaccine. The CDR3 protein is CASSLTLQGKNEKLFF. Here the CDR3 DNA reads TGCGCCAGCAGCTTGACCCTCCAGGGAAAAAATGAAAAACTGTTTTTT.